This TCR beta chain was sequenced in a study of cytomegalovirus exposure and HLA in healthy donors. Study-wide findings and caveats: Some V segments, TRBV6-2 and TRBV6-3 among them, were indistinguishable and were therefore excluded. Near-uniform donor sequencing depth was presumed by presence/absence analyses. Published work reported that the classifier diagnosed cytomegalovirus status with high specificity and sensitivity. The investigators catalogued 150 to 200 TCR beta chains as cytomegalovirus-associated.

V lost 8 bases to trimming and J lost 6 bases; unmatched junction nucleotides: 14. The CDR3 is made up of 16 amino acids. Per germline, CDR1 MGHDK and CDR2 SYGVNS. Note on this clone: Antigen specificity is unknown.

The PCR was carried out with 60 Vbeta primers and 13 Jbeta primers. The repertoire was sequenced with immunoSEQ multiplex PCR; TCRdb's copy has only in-frame clones and lacks some. Of about 160,000 clones listed, approximately 79% are singletons. This chain joins TRBV25-1 and TRBJ2-2; 8 positions agree with TRBD2. The sequencing input was PBMCs. This TCR was sampled from a man aged 35-49 years in good health and CMV-seronegative. The CDR3 is CASLPGGAQGAGELFF. CDR3 sequence (DNA): TGTGCCAGCCTCCCGGGAGGGGCGCAGGGAGCCGGGGAGCTGTTTTTT.